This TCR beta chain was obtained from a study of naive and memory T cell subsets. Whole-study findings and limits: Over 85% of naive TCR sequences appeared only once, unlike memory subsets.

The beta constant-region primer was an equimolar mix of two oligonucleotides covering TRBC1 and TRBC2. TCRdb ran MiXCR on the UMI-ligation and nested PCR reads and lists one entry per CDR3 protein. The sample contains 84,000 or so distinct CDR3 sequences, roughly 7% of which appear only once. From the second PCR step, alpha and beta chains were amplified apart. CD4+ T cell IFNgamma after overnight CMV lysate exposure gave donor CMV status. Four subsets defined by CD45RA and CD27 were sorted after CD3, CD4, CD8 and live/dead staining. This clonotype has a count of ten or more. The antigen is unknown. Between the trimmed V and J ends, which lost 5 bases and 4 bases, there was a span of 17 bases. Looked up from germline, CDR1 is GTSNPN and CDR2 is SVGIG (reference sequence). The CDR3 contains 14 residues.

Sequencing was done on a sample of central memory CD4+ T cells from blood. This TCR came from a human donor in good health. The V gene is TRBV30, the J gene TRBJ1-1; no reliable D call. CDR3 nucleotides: TGTGCCTGGGGAGGGTCAGGACGAGGCACTGAAGCTTTCTTT. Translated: CAWGGSGRGTEAFF.